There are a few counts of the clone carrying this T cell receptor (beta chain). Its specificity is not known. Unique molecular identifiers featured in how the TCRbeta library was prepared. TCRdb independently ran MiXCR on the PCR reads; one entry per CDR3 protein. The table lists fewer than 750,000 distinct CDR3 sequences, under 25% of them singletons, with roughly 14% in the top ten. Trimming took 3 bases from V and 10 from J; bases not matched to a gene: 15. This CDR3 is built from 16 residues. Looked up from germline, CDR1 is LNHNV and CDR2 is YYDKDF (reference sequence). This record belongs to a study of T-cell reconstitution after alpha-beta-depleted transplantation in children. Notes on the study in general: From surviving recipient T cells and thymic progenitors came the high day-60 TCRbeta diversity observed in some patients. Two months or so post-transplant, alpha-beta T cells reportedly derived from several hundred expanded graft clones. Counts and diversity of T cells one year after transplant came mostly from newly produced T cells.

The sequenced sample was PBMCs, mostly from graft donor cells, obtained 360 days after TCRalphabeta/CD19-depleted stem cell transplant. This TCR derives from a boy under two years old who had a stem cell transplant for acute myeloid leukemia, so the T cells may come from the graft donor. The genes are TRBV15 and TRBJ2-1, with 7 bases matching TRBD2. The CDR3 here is CATSSTTSEPRREQFF. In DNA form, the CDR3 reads TGTGCCACCAGCAGTACCACTAGCGAGCCGAGGCGGGAGCAGTTCTTC.